This T cell receptor (beta chain) appears in the sequencing data of a study of cytomegalovirus exposure and HLA in healthy donors. The ends lost 4 bases at V and 1 base at J; junction bases unmatched: 1. This CDR3 comprises 14 residues. In germline, CDR1 is SGHVS, CDR2 FQNEAQ. With respect to this clone: What it binds is not known.

The PCR had 60 Vbeta and 13 Jbeta primers. Sequencing was performed with immunoSEQ multiplex PCR; in TCRdb, only in-frame clones are kept and a portion is missing. The table shows about 130,000 clones, with 80% to 85% occurring only once. Study findings and constraints: While the bulk of TCR sequences proved rare, some public TCRs turned up in many donors. TCR beta V- and J-gene trimming, according to a later analysis, was linked to a missense DCLRE1C variant. In vitro experiments confirmed that three CMV-associated chains were specific for CMV antigens.

V is TRBV7-8 and J is TRBJ1-1; TRBD1 agrees at 9 bases. The sample taken for sequencing was PBMCs. The sequence came from a man aged 18 to 30 in good health and CMV-seronegative. As DNA, the CDR3 is TGTGCCAGCAGCTCGGGACAGGGGAACACTGAAGCTTTCTTT. Amino acids: CASSSGQGNTEAFF.